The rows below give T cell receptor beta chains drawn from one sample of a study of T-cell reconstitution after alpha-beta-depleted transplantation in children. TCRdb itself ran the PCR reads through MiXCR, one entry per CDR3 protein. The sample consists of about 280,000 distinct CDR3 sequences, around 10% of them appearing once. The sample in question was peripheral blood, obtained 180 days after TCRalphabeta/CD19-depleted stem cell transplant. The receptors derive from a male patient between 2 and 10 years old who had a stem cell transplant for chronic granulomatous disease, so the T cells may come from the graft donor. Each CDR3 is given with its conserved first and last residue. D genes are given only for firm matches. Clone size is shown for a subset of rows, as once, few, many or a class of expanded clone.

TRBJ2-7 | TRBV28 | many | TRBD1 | CASSASYRGEGYEQYF | TGTGCCAGCAGTGCCTCGTACAGGGGAGAGGGCTACGAGCAGTACTTC
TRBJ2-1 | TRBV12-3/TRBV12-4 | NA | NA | CASRPGRSYNEQFF | TGTGCCAGCAGGCCGGGACGCTCCTACAATGAGCAGTTCTTC
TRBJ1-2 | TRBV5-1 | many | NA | CASSPYGGSNYGYTF | TGCGCCAGCAGCCCCTACGGGGGTTCTAACTATGGCTACACCTTC
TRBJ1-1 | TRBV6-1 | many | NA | CASRPRDTEAFF | TGTGCCAGCAGACCCAGGGACACTGAAGCTTTCTTT
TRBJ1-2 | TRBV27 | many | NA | CASSLTWTNYGYTF | TGTGCCAGCAGTTTAACTTGGACAAACTATGGCTACACCTTC
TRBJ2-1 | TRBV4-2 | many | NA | CASSQDPREPKYNEQFF | TGTGCCAGCAGCCAAGATCCCCGGGAGCCTAAATACAATGAGCAGTTCTTC
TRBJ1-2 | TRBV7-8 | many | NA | CASSLGSGANYGYTF | TGTGCCAGCAGCTTAGGTTCAGGGGCTAACTATGGCTACACCTTC
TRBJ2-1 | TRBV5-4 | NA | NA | CASSLGRPSSNEQFF | TGTGCCAGCAGCTTAGGGCGTCCCTCTTCCAATGAGCAGTTCTTC
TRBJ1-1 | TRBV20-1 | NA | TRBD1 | CSSMATTGGTEAFF | TGCAGTTCAATGGCAACGACAGGGGGCACTGAAGCTTTCTTT
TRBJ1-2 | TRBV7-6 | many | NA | CASSLCGRCYGYTF | TGTGCCAGCAGCTTATGTGGCAGGTGCTATGGCTACACCTTC
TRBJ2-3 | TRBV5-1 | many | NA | CASRERTRGDTQYF | TGCGCCAGCAGAGAGCGGACCAGGGGAGATACGCAGTATTTT
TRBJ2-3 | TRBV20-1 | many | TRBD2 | CSARALPAGGETSTDTQYF | TGCAGTGCTAGAGCCCTCCCAGCGGGAGGGGAGACTAGCACAGATACGCAGTATTTT
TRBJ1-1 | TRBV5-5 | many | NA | CASSFAGYTEAFF | TGTGCCAGCAGCTTTGCGGGGTACACTGAAGCTTTCTTT
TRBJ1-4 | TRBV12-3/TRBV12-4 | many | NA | CASSFASEKLFF | TGTGCCAGCAGTTTTGCGAGTGAAAAACTGTTTTTT
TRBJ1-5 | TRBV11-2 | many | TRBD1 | CASSLGTGSSNQPQHF | TGTGCCAGCAGCCTTGGGACAGGGAGTAGCAATCAGCCCCAGCATTTT
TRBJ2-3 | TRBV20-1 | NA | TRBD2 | CSARGRGMFADTQYF | TGCAGTGCTAGAGGGCGGGGGATGTTCGCAGATACGCAGTATTTT
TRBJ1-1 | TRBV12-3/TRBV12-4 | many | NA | CASSTSGGHTEAFF | TGTGCCAGCAGCACAAGTGGGGGGCACACTGAAGCTTTCTTT
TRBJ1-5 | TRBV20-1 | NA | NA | CSARRGGWAGDQPQHF | TGCAGTGCTAGGCGGGGGGGTTGGGCGGGCGACCAGCCCCAGCATTTT
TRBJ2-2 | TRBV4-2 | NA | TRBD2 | CASSQGRTSGTSGELFF | TGTGCCAGCAGCCAAGGGCGGACTAGCGGGACGTCCGGGGAGCTGTTTTTT
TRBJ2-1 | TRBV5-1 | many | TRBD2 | CASSPGGLDPGNEQFF | TGCGCCAGCAGCCCGGGAGGACTTGACCCTGGGAATGAGCAGTTCTTC
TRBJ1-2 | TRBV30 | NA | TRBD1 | CAWSLRGQHGYTF | TGTGCCTGGAGTTTAAGGGGACAGCATGGCTACACCTTC
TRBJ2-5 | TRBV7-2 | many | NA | CASSLAGGLGETQYF | TGTGCCAGCAGCTTAGCGGGGGGGCTTGGAGAGACCCAGTACTTC
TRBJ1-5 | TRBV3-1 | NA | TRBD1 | CACCQAPGQDGNQPQHF | TGTGCCTGCTGCCAAGCCCCCGGACAGGATGGCAATCAGCCCCAGCATTTT
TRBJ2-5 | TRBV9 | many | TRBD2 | CASSVGGLAGWETQYF | TGTGCCAGCAGCGTAGGGGGACTAGCGGGATGGGAGACCCAGTACTTC
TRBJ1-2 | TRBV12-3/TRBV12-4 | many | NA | CASSLRLAYGYTF | TGTGCCAGCAGTTTAAGACTGGCGTATGGCTACACCTTC
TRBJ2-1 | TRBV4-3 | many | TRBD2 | CASSQDFRLAGVYEQFF | TGCGCCAGCAGCCAAGATTTTCGACTAGCGGGGGTGTATGAGCAGTTCTTC
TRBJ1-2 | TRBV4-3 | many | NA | CASSQFPLGANYGYTF | TGCGCCAGCAGCCAATTCCCTCTGGGGGCCAATTATGGCTACACCTTC
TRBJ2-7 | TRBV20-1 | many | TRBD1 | CSARSGTASYEQYF | TGCAGTGCTAGGTCTGGGACAGCCTCCTACGAGCAGTACTTC
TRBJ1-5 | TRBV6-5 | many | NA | CASRPNKDSSYSNQPQHF | TGTGCCAGCAGACCAAATAAGGACAGTTCTTATAGCAATCAGCCCCAGCATTTT
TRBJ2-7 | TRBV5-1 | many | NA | CASSGQGGNYYYEQYF | TGCGCCAGCAGCGGGCAGGGGGGGAACTACTACTACGAGCAGTACTTC
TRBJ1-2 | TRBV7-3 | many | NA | CASSPSSGASGYTF | TGTGCCAGCAGCCCCTCCTCCGGGGCAAGCGGCTACACCTTC
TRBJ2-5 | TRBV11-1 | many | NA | CASSPRGPGETQYF | TGTGCCAGCAGCCCCCGGGGACCTGGCGAGACCCAGTACTTC
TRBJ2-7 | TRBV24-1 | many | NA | CATSGGPCEQYF | TGTGCCACCAGTGGGGGACCCTGCGAGCAGTACTTC
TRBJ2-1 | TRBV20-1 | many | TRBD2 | CSASERSGRFINEQFF | TGCAGTGCTAGTGAGCGTAGCGGGAGATTCATAAATGAGCAGTTCTTC
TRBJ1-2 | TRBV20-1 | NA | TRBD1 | CCARSTPRDRLNYGYTF | TGCTGTGCTAGAAGCACTCCACGGGACAGATTAAACTATGGCTACACCTTC
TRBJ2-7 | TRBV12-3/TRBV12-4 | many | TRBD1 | CASSRPGQGSYEQYF | TGTGCCAGCAGTCGACCGGGACAGGGCTCCTACGAGCAGTACTTC
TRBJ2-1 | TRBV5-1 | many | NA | CASSFFGGEQFF | TGCGCCAGCAGCTTCTTCGGCGGTGAGCAGTTCTTC
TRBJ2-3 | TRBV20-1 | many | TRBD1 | CSAISASTGLSTDTQYF | TGCAGTGCTATTTCCGCTTCGACAGGGCTCAGCACAGATACGCAGTATTTT
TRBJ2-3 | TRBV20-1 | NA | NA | CSARDAGDGSTDTQYF | TGCAGTGCTAGAGACGCCGGGGACGGGAGCACAGATACGCAGTATTTT
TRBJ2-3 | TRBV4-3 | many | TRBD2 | CASSQVGGADTQYF | TGCGCCAGCAGCCAAGTCGGGGGGGCAGATACGCAGTATTTT
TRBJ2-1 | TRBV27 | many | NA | CASSPPGQALDNEQFF | TGTGCCAGCAGTCCCCCGGGCCAAGCCCTAGACAATGAGCAGTTCTTC
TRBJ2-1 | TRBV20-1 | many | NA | CSARVAGVNEQFF | TGCAGTGCCCGGGTTGCAGGGGTGAATGAGCAGTTCTTC
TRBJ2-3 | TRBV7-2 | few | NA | CASSPRALPDTQYF | TGTGCCAGCAGCCCCCGGGCCCTCCCAGATACGCAGTATTTT
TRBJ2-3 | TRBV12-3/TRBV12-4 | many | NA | CASTDRPSTDTQYF | TGTGCCAGCACCGACCGCCCTAGCACAGATACGCAGTATTTT
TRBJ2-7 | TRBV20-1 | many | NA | CSARSYGGRDEQYF | TGCAGTGCTAGGTCTTACGGGGGCCGGGACGAGCAGTACTTC
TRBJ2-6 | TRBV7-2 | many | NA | CASSPGSGANVLTF | TGTGCCAGCAGCCCAGGGTCTGGGGCCAACGTCCTGACTTTC
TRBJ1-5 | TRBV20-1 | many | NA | CSARGGRQPQHF | TGCAGTGCGAGAGGAGGGCGTCAGCCCCAGCATTTT
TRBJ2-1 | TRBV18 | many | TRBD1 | CASSPLTGASYNEQFF | TGTGCCAGCTCACCATTGACAGGGGCCTCCTACAATGAGCAGTTCTTC
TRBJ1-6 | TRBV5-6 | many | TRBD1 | CASSLGQGMSSPLHF | TGTGCCAGCAGCCTCGGACAGGGAATGAGTTCACCCCTCCACTTT
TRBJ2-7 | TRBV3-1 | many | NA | CASSQGIPEIGHEQYF | TGTGCCAGCAGCCAAGGAATCCCAGAAATCGGCCACGAGCAGTACTTC
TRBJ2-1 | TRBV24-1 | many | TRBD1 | CATSAPGTANEQFF | TGTGCCACCAGTGCTCCCGGGACAGCCAATGAGCAGTTCTTC
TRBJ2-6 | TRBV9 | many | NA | CASSVEVSGANVLTF | TGTGCCAGCAGCGTGGAAGTCTCTGGGGCCAACGTCCTGACTTTC
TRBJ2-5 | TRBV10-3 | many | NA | CAISESKAGTETQYF | TGTGCCATCAGTGAGTCGAAGGCAGGGACCGAGACCCAGTACTTC
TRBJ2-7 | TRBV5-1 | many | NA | CASSLDGKPYEQYF | TGCGCCAGCAGCTTGGACGGCAAACCCTACGAGCAGTACTTC